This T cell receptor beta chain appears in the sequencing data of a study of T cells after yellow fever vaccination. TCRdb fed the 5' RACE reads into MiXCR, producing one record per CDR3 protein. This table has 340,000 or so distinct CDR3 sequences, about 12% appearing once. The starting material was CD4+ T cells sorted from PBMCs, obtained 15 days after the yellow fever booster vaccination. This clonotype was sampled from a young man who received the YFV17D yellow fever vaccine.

CDR3 DNA sequence: TGTGCCAGCAGTCTACAGGGGACTAGCGGGGCCGCTACGCAGTATTTT. This sequence encodes CASSLQGTSGAATQYF. V is TRBV6-5 and J is TRBJ2-3, with 13 bases aligning to TRBD2. The CDR3 is 16 amino acids. V shed 5 bases and J 8 bases; nucleotides not matched to a gene: 10. Germline CDR1 MNHEY, CDR2 SVGAGI.